These T cell receptor beta chains were read from a single sample in a study of blood T cell repertoires in COVID-19. Measured with immunoSEQ multiplex PCR; TCRdb has only the in-frame clones, and not every one. This table has about 64,000 clones, 88% appearing once. Input material: peripheral blood. Receptor source: a woman aged 60-75 years with COVID-19, enrolled during active disease. The CDR3 runs from the conserved cysteine through the conserved F or W. A D gene is named only where the DNA matches it firmly. Clone size, where shown, is once, few, many, or a class for clones that have expanded.

D gene	clone size	V gene	J gene	CDR3 DNA	CDR3 protein
TRBD1	NA	TRBV30	TRBJ1-2	TGTGCCTGGACAGGGGGATTCGGGGGCTACACCTTC	CAWTGGFGGYTF
TRBD1	once	TRBV19	TRBJ2-7	TGTGCCAGTAGTCCTCGGACAGGAACTTACGAGCAGTACTTC	CASSPRTGTYEQYF
TRBD1	NA	TRBV3-1/TRBV3-2	TRBJ2-2	TGTGCCAGCAGCCCGGGACAGGGGAAGGCCGGGGAGCTGTTTTTT	CASSPGQGKAGELFF
TRBD1	NA	TRBV13	TRBJ2-4	TGTGCCAGCACGACAGGGGTTGAAAACATTCAGTACTTC	CASTTGVENIQYF
NA	NA	TRBV28	TRBJ2-6	TGTGCCAGCAGTTCGACGGACACCTCTGGGGCCAACGTCCTGACTTTC	CASSSTDTSGANVLTF
NA	NA	TRBV2	TRBJ1-2	TGTGCCAGCAGTTCACAGGCCGATACTGGCTACACCTTC	CASSSQADTGYTF
TRBD1	NA	TRBV7-2	TRBJ1-2	TGTGCCAGCAGCCCAAGGGAACGGACAGGGAATGGCTACACCTTC	CASSPRERTGNGYTF
NA	NA	TRBV28	TRBJ2-7	TGTGCCAGCAGTGCCCCGGGGCGGGGTACCTACGAGCAGTACTTC	CASSAPGRGTYEQYF
TRBD1	NA	TRBV6-5	TRBJ1-1	TGTGCCAGCAACCTTGGGACAGTTAACACTGAAGCTTTCTTT	CASNLGTVNTEAFF
NA	NA	TRBV5-1	TRBJ2-5	TGCGCCAGCAGCTTGCTGGGGCTAGTCCAAGAGACCCAGTACTTC	CASSLLGLVQETQYF
TRBD1	NA	TRBV6-2/TRBV6-3	TRBJ1-4	TGTGCCAGCAGTCCGGAGACAGGGTGGAAACTGTTTTTT	CASSPETGWKLFF
NA	NA	TRBV2	TRBJ1-2	TGTGCCAGCAGTGAGGGGGGGCAGGGGTTTGGCTACACCTTC	CASSEGGQGFGYTF
NA	NA	TRBV30	TRBJ1-3	TGTGCCTGGAGGGTAGCCCATAACTCTGGAAACACCATATATTTT	CAWRVAHNSGNTIYF
TRBD1	NA	TRBV2	TRBJ1-5	TGTGCCAGCGTGGGGGACAGTTATCAGCCCCAGCATTTT	CASVGDSYQPQHF
NA	NA	TRBV10-1	TRBJ1-1	TGCGCCAGCGGTCGCAGAATTGAAGCTTTCTTT	CASGRRIEAFF
NA	few	TRBV4-1	TRBJ2-2	TGCGCCAGCAGCCAATCTGGAGTCACCGGGGAGCTGTTTTTT	CASSQSGVTGELFF
TRBD1	NA	TRBV18	TRBJ2-1	TGTGCCAGCTCACCTAACCAGGGGGCTCGGGAGCAGTTCTTC	CASSPNQGAREQFF
NA	NA	TRBV7-9	TRBJ2-5	TGTGCCAGCAGCTCCTCTGAGGGCCAGTACTTC	CASSSSEGQYF
NA	once	TRBV2	TRBJ1-1	TGTGCCAGCACCCTTCGGGGATCGAACACTGAAGCTTTCTTT	CASTLRGSNTEAFF
NA	once	TRBV6-5	TRBJ1-1	TGTGCCAGCAGCCACGCCCCACAAAAAAACACTGAAGCTTTCTTT	CASSHAPQKNTEAFF
NA	NA	TRBV5-1	TRBJ2-3	TGCGCCAGCAGCTTGAGCGAACGGGATGCCACAGATACGCAGTATTTT	CASSLSERDATDTQYF
NA	NA	TRBV18	TRBJ1-5	TGTGCCAGCTCACCAGTGGGCAGTTATAGCAATCAGCCCCAGCATTTT	CASSPVGSYSNQPQHF
TRBD1	NA	TRBV6-5	TRBJ1-5	TGTGCCAGCAGGGGGACAGGGTATAGCAATCAGCCCCAGCATTTT	CASRGTGYSNQPQHF
TRBD2	NA	TRBV9	TRBJ2-1	TGTGCCAGCAGCGTCGACGGACTAGGTGACAATGAGCAGTTCTTC	CASSVDGLGDNEQFF
NA	once	TRBV19	TRBJ1-2	TGTGCCAGTAGTATGGGGCAGGGGAACTACTATGGCTACACCTTC	CASSMGQGNYYGYTF
NA	NA	TRBV7-8	TRBJ2-2	TGTGCCAGCAGCTTGGAGGGGACCGGGGAGCTGTTTTTT	CASSLEGTGELFF
NA	NA	TRBV28	TRBJ1-5	TGTGCCAGCAGCGAGCTGGTTAGCAATCAGCCCCAGCATTTT	CASSELVSNQPQHF
TRBD1	NA	TRBV5-1	TRBJ2-2	TGCGCCAGCAGCTTTCGAGCTGTCGGGACAGGGGGGGCCGGGGAGCTGTTTTTT	CASSFRAVGTGGAGELFF
NA	NA	TRBV6-5	TRBJ1-4	TGTGCCAGCAGTTCCTACGGGAATGGTACTAATGAAAAACTGTTTTTT	CASSSYGNGTNEKLFF
NA	NA	TRBV7-2	TRBJ2-7	TGTGCCAGCAGCCCGCCTAGCTCCTACGAGCAGTACTTC	CASSPPSSYEQYF
TRBD2	NA	TRBV24-1	TRBJ2-1	TGTGCCACCAGTGACCCGGGACTAGCGGGAGGATGGTTCTTC	CATSDPGLAGGWFF
NA	NA	TRBV2	TRBJ2-3	TGTGCCAGCAGTGAGGGAACGGGAACCACAGATACGCAGTATTTT	CASSEGTGTTDTQYF
TRBD1	few	TRBV27	TRBJ2-7	TGTGCCAGCAGTTTATCCTTACCGGGACAGGGATACGAGCAGTACTTC	CASSLSLPGQGYEQYF
NA	NA	TRBV12-5	TRBJ2-1	TGTGCTAGTGGCCTGGCCCCCAGTGAGCAGTTCTTC	CASGLAPSEQFF
TRBD1	NA	TRBV19	TRBJ1-1	TGTGCCAGTAGTAATAGCGCCCGGACAGGAGGGAACACTGAAGCTTTCTTT	CASSNSARTGGNTEAFF
TRBD2	NA	TRBV4-3	TRBJ2-5	TGCGCCAGCAGCCAAGAGTTACTAGCGGGGGGGTGGGAGACCCAGTACTTC	CASSQELLAGGWETQYF
NA	NA	TRBV6-5	TRBJ1-1	TGTGCCAGCAGTTGGTCAGGGCAGGACACTGAAGCTTTCTTT	CASSWSGQDTEAFF
NA	NA	TRBV19	TRBJ2-5	TGTGCCAGTAGTACCGGCACAGGGACGGAGGAGACCCAGTACTTC	CASSTGTGTEETQYF
TRBD1	once	TRBV7-2	TRBJ1-2	TGTGCCAGCAGCCCTAACCCCCCGGGACAGGGCGATGGCTACACCTTC	CASSPNPPGQGDGYTF
NA	NA	TRBV6-6	TRBJ2-7	TGTGCCAGCAGACTACAGGACATATCCTACGAGCAGTACTTC	CASRLQDISYEQYF
NA	once	TRBV18	TRBJ2-3	TGTGCCAGCTCACCGGACTCGGCTACGCAGTATTTT	CASSPDSATQYF
TRBD1	once	TRBV12-3/TRBV12-4	TRBJ2-7	TGTGCCAGCAGTTTAGGGGACAGCTACGAGCAGTACTTC	CASSLGDSYEQYF
NA	NA	TRBV6-5	TRBJ2-7	TGTGCCAGTACCCCCCGCGACAAGCCATACGAGCAGTACTTC	CASTPRDKPYEQYF
NA	few	TRBV4-1	TRBJ1-3	TGCGCCAGCAGCCAAGATCCCTTAAACACCATATATTTT	CASSQDPLNTIYF
TRBD1	NA	TRBV5-1	TRBJ1-6	TGCGCCAGCAGCTTCCAGGACAGGGCGACTAATTCACCCCTCCACTTT	CASSFQDRATNSPLHF
TRBD1	NA	TRBV15	TRBJ1-1	TGTGCCACCAGCAGAGACCTCAGGGGGCATGATGAAGCTTTCTTT	CATSRDLRGHDEAFF
NA	few	TRBV27	TRBJ1-5	TGTGCCAGCAGTCGCCGGGGGGGTAGCAATCAGCCCCAGCATTTT	CASSRRGGSNQPQHF
NA	NA	TRBV6-5	TRBJ2-2	TGTGCCAGCAGTTACTCTGAGGCGGGAAGCGGGGAGCTGTTTTTT	CASSYSEAGSGELFF
TRBD1	NA	TRBV6-5	TRBJ2-5	TGTGCCAGCAGTTACTCCCCGGGACAGAGCCAAGAGACCCAGTACTTC	CASSYSPGQSQETQYF
NA	once	TRBV30	TRBJ2-3	TGTGCCTGGAATGGGGGATGGGAGGCAGATACGCAGTATTTT	CAWNGGWEADTQYF
NA	once	TRBV4-1	TRBJ2-3	TGCGCCAGCAGCCAAGATGGGACTGGGGGGGATACGCAGTATTTT	CASSQDGTGGDTQYF
NA	NA	TRBV6-2/TRBV6-3	TRBJ2-1	TGTGCCAGCAGTCCAGCGGAAAATGAGCAGTTCTTC	CASSPAENEQFF
NA	NA	TRBV4-1	TRBJ1-4	TGCGCCAGCAGACGACAGGAAAATAATGAAAAACTGTTTTTT	CASRRQENNEKLFF
NA	NA	TRBV30	TRBJ1-1	TGTGCCTGGAGTGGTACACCCCCCGGGGCTGAAGCTTTCTTT	CAWSGTPPGAEAFF
TRBD2	NA	TRBV9	TRBJ2-7	TGTGCCAGCAGCGCGGAAGCGGGGGTTCGGTACTTC	CASSAEAGVRYF
NA	NA	TRBV29-1	TRBJ2-5	TGCAGCGTGTTGGAAGGAGACGAGACCCAGTACTTC	CSVLEGDETQYF
NA	few	TRBV5-8	TRBJ2-1	TGTGCCAGCAGCTATGTCCCCGTGAATGAGCAGTTCTTC	CASSYVPVNEQFF
TRBD2	once	TRBV5-8	TRBJ2-3	TGTGCCAGCAGCTCCTTAGCGGGCGGGCGGGTAGATACGCAGTATTTT	CASSSLAGGRVDTQYF
TRBD1	NA	TRBV24-1	TRBJ2-7	TGTGCCACCAGTGAAGGCGGACAGGGGGCGGGGGAGCAGTACTTC	CATSEGGQGAGEQYF
TRBD2	few	TRBV19	TRBJ2-3	TGTGCCAGTAGCAAGGGACTACGGAGCACAGATACGCAGTATTTT	CASSKGLRSTDTQYF